The entry below gives a single T cell receptor beta chain sequence along with its context. Other DNA sequences in this specimen translate into the identical CDR3. Terminally differentiated effector memory CD45RA+ cells were left out of the naive CD8 fraction, which was CD45RO-negative and positively selected for CCR7. The data stem from a study of shared clonotypes between healthy human individuals. Using immunoSEQ multiplex PCR, the repertoire was profiled, and TCRdb retains in-frame clones only, with some absent. The top ten clones hold over 1.5% of a sample with 2 million to 2.5 million clones, roughly 91% of them seen once. This clonotype was obtained from a man aged 18 to 35 in good health. Some clones in this sample may be carry-over from other donors' samples. Sequencing input: naive CD8+ T cells from PBMCs.

The CDR3 DNA reads TGCAGCGTAGCCGGGACAGGCTACGAGCAGTACTTC. Protein sequence: CSVAGTGYEQYF. The chain is built from TRBV29-1 and TRBJ2-7; TRBD1 matches 8 bases. With V trimmed by 6 bases and J by 3 bases, 4 bases remained unmatched. Germline V gene lookup returns CDR1 SQVTM and CDR2 ANQGSEA. The CDR3 consists of 12 residues.